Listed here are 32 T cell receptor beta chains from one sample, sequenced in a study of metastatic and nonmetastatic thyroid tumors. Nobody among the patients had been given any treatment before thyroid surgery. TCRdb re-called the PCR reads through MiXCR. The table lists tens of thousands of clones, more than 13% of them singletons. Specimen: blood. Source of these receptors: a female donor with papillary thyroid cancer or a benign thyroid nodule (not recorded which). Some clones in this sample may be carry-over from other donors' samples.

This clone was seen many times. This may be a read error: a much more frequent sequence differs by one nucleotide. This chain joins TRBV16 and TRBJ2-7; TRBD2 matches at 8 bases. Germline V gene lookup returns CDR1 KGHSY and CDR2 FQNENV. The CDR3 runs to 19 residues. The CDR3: CANSHRGVSAGVGSYEQYF. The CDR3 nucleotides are TGTGCCAACAGCCATCGAGGGGTTTCAGCGGGAGTGGGTAGTTACGAGCAGTACTTC. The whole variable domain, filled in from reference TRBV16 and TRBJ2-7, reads GEEVAQTPKHLVRGEGQKAKLYCAPIKGHSYVFWYQQVLKNEFKFLISFQNENVFDETGMPKERFSAKCLPNSPCSLEIQATKLEDSAVYFCANSHRGVSAGVGSYEQYFGPGTRLTVT.

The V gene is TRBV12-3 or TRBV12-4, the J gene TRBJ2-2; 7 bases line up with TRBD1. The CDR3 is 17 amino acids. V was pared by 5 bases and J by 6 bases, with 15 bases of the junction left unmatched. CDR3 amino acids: CASSPTGVCLEAGELFF. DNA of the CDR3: TGTGCCAGCAGTCCCACAGGGGTCTGTTTAGAGGCCGGGGAGCTGTTTTTT.

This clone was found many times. The CDR3 DNA is TGTGCCAGCAACCAGAAACAAACAGGGCGGACTGAAGCTTTCTTT. It is translated as CASNQKQTGRTEAFF. J is TRBJ1-1 and V is TRBV28, with TRBD1 as a possible D gene (6 bases). Between the trimmed V and J ends, which lost 7 bases and 5 bases, there was a span of 20 bases. This CDR3 has 15 amino acids. Looked up from germline, CDR1 is MDHEN and CDR2 is SYDVKM. Drawing the rest from reference TRBV28 and TRBJ1-1, the complete variable domain is DVKVTQSSRYLVKRTGEKVFLECVQDMDHENMFWYRQDPGLGLRLIYFSYDVKMKEKGDIPEGYSVSREKKERFSLILESASTNQTSMYLCASNQKQTGRTEAFFGQGTRLTVV.

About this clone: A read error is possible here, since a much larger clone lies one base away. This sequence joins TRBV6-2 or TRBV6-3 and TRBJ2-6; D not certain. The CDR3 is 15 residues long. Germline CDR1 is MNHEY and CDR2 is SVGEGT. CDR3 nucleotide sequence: TGTGGCAGCAGTCCCTTGTTGTGGGGGGCCAACGTCCTGACTTTC. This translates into CGSSPLLWGANVLTF.

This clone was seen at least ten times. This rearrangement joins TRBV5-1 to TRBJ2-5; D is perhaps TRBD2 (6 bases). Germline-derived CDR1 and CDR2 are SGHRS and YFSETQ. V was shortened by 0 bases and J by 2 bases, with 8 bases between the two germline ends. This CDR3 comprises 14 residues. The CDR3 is CASSLGAGQETQYF. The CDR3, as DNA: TGCGCCAGCAGCTTGGGTGCGGGACAAGAGACCCAGTACTTC.

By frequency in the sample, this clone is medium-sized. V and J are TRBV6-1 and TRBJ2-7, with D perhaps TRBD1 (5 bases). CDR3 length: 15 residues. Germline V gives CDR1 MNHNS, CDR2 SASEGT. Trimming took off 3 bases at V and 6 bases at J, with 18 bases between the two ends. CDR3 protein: CASSDRSQGFSEQYF. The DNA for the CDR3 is TGTGCCAGCAGTGACCGCTCCCAGGGTTTTAGCGAGCAGTACTTC.

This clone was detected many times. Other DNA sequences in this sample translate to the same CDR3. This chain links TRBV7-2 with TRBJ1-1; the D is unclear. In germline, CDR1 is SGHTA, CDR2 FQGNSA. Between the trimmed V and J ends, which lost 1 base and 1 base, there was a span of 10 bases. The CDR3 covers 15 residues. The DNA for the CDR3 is TGTGCCAGCAGCTTAGTGGACGTCCCGAACACTGAAGCTTTCTTT. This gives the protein CASSLVDVPNTEAFF.

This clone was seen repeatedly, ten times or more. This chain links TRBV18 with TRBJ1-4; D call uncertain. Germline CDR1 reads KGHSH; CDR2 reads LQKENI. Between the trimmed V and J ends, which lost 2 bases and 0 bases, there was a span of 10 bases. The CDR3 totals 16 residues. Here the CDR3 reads CASSPSPTPTNEKLFF. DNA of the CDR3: TGTGCCAGCTCACCAAGCCCAACCCCAACTAATGAAAAACTGTTTTTT.

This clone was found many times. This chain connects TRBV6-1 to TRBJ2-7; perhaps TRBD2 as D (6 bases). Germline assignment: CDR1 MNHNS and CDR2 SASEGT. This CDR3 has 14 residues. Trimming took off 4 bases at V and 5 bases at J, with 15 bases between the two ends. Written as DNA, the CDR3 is TGTGCCAGCAGTGCCCCGGCGGGGTTCAACGAGCAGTACTTC. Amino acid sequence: CASSAPAGFNEQYF.

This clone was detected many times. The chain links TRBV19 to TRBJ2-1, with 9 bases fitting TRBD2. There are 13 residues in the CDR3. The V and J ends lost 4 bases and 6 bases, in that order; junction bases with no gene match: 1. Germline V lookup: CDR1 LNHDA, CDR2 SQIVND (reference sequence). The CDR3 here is CASSSGRANEQFF. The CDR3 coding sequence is TGTGCCAGTAGTAGCGGGAGGGCCAATGAGCAGTTCTTC.

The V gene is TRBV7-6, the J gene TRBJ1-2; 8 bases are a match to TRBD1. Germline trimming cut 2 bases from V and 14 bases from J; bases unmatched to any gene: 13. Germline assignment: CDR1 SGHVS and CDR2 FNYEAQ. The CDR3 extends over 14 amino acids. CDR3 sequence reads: CASSLLWQGAEKTF. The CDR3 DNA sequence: TGTGCCAGCAGCTTATTATGGCAGGGGGCGGAGAAGACCTTC.

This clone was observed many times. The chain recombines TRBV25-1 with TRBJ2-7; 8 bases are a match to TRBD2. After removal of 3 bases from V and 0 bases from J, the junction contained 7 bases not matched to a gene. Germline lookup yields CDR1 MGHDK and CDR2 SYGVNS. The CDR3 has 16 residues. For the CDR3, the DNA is TGTGCCAGCAGTGATGAGGCGGGAGGTAACTCCTACGAGCAGTACTTC. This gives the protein CASSDEAGGNSYEQYF.

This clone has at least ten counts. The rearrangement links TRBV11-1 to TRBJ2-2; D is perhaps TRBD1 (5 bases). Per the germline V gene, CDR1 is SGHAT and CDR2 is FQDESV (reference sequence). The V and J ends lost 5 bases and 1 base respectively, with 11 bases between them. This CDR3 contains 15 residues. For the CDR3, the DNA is TGTGCCAGCAGCCGACAGACTTTGAACACCGGGGAGCTGTTTTTT. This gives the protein CASSRQTLNTGELFF. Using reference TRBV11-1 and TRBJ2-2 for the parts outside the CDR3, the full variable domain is EAEVAQSPRYKITEKSQAVAFWCDPISGHATLYWYRQILGQGPELLVQFQDESVVDDSQLPKDRFSAERLKGVDSTLKIQPAELGDSAMYLCASSRQTLNTGELFFGEGSRLTVL.

CDR3 loop: CASSMTVGRAYEQYF. CDR3 nucleotide sequence: TGTGCCAGCAGTATGACAGTGGGCCGAGCCTACGAGCAGTACTTC. V usage is TRBV6-1 and J usage is TRBJ2-7; D is perhaps TRBD1 (5 bases). The CDR3 totals 15 residues. V lost 5 bases and J lost 2, with 16 bases in between. Germline V gene lookup returns CDR1 MNHNS and CDR2 SASEGT.

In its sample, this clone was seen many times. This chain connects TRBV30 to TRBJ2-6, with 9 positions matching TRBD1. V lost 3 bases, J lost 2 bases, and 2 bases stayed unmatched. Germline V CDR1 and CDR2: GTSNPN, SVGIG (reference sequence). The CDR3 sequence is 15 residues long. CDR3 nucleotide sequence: TGTGCCTGGAGGGGACAGGGAACTGGGGCCAACGTCCTGACTTTC. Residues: CAWRGQGTGANVLTF.

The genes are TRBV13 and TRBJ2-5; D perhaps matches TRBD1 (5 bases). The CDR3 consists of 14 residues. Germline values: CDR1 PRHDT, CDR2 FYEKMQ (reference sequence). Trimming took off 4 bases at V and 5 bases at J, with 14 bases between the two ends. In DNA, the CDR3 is TGTGCCAGCAGCTCCGAAACAGGTGGGGAGACCCAGTACTTC. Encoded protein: CASSSETGGETQYF. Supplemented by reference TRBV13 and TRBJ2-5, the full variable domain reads AAGVIQSPRHLIKEKRETATLKCYPIPRHDTVYWYQQGPGQDPQFLISFYEKMQSDKGSIPDRFSAQQFSDYHSELNMSSLELGDSALYFCASSSETGGETQYFGPGTRLLVL.

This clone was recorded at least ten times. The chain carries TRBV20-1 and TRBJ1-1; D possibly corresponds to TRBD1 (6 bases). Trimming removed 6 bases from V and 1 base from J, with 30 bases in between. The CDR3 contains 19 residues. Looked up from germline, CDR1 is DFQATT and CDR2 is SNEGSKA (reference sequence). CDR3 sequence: CSAQTFTGKGWLSNTEAFF. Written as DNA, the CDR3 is TGCAGTGCCCAAACCTTCACAGGGAAGGGGTGGTTATCGAACACTGAAGCTTTCTTT.

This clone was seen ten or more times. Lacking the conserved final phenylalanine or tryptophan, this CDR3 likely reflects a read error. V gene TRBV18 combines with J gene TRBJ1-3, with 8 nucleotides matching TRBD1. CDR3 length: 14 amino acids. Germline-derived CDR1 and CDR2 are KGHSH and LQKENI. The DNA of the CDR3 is TGTGCCAGCTCACGGGACAGGAATGGAAGCACCATATATCTT. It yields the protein CASSRDRNGSTIYL.

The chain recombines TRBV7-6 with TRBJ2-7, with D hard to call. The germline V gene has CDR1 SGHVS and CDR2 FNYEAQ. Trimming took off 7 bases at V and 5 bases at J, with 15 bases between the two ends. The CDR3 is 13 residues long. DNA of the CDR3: TGTGCCAGCATACCGCGGCAGTTAGACGAGCAGTACTTC. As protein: CASIPRQLDEQYF.

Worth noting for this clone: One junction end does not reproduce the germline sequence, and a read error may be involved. CDR3 loop: CVISESHTSWSFETQYF. Written as DNA, the CDR3 is TGTGTCATCAGTGAGTCGCACACTAGTTGGAGTTTTGAGACCCAGTACTTC. This chain links TRBV10-3 with TRBJ2-5; tentatively, D is TRBD2 (5 bases). Germline CDR1 and CDR2: ENHRY and SYGVKD. The CDR3 is 17 residues long.

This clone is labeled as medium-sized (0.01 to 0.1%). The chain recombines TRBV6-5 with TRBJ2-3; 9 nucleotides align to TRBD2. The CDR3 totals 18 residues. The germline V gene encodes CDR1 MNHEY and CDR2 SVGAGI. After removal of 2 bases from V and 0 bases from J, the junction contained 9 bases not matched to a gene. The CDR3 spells CASSYGGSGSASTDTQYF. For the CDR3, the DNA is TGTGCCAGCAGTTACGGTGGTAGCGGGAGCGCTAGCACAGATACGCAGTATTTT.

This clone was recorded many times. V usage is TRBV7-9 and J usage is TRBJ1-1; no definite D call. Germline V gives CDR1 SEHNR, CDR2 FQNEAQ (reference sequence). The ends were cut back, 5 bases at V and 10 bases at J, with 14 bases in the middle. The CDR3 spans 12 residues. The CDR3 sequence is CASSGGGDAAFF. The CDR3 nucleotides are TGTGCCAGCAGCGGAGGTGGAGACGCAGCTTTCTTT.

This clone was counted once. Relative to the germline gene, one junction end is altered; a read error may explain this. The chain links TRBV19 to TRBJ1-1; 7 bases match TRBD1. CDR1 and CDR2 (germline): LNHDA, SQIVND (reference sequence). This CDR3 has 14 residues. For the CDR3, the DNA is TGTGCCAGTAGTGAAACCGGGACAGAGCCCGAATTTTTGTTT. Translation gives CASSETGTEPEFLF.

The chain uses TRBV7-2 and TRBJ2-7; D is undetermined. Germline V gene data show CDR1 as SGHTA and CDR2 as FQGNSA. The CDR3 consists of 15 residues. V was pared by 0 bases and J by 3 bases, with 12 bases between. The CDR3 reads CASSLAVSGFYEQYF. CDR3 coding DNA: TGTGCCAGCAGCTTAGCGGTTTCCGGTTTCTACGAGCAGTACTTC.

The CDR3 spells CASTPRLDSLWGHEQFF. The CDR3 DNA reads TGTGCCAGCACCCCCCGTCTTGACAGCTTGTGGGGCCATGAGCAGTTCTTC. This rearrangement joins TRBV27 to TRBJ2-1; D is possibly TRBD1 (5 bases). With 7 bases removed from V and 8 bases from J, the gap between germline ends came to 27 bases. Germline V lookup: CDR1 MNHEY, CDR2 SMNVEV (reference sequence). CDR3 length equals 17 residues.

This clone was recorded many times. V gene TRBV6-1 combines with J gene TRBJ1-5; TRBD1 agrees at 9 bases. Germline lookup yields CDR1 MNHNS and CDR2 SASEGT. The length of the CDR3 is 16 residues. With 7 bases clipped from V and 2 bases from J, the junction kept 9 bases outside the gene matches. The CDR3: CASISRDRDGNQPQHF. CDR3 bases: TGTGCCAGCATTTCCCGGGACAGGGACGGCAATCAGCCCCAGCATTTT.

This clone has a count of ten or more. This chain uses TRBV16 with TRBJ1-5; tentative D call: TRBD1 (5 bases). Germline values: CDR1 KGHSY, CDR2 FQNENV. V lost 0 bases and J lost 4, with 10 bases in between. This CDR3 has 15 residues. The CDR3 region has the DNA TGTGCCAGCAGCCAATCCGTCGGGACGAATCAGCCCCAGCATTTT. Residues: CASSQSVGTNQPQHF. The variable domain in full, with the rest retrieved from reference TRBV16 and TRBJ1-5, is GEEVAQTPKHLVRGEGQKAKLYCAPIKGHSYVFWYQQVLKNEFKFLISFQNENVFDETGMPKERFSAKCLPNSPCSLEIQATKLEDSAVYFCASSQSVGTNQPQHFGDGTRLSIL.

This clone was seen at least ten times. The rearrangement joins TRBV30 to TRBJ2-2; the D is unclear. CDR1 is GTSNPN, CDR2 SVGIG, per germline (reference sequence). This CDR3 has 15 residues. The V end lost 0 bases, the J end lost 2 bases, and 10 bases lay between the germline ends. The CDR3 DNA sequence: TGTGCCTGGAGTGTTGACGGTACCAACACCGGGGAGCTGTTTTTT. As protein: CAWSVDGTNTGELFF. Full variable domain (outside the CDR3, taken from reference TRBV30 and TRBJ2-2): SQTIHQWPATLVQPVGSPLSLECTVEGTSNPNLYWYRQAAGRGLQLLFYSVGIGQISSEVPQNLSASRPQDRQFILSSKKLLLSDSGFYLCAWSVDGTNTGELFFGEGSRLTVL.

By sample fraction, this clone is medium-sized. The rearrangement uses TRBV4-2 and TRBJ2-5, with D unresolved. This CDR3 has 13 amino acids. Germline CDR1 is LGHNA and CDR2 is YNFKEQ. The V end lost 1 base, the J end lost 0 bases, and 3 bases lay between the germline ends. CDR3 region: CASSQGDQETQYF. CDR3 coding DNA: TGTGCCAGCAGCCAAGGAGACCAAGAGACCCAGTACTTC.

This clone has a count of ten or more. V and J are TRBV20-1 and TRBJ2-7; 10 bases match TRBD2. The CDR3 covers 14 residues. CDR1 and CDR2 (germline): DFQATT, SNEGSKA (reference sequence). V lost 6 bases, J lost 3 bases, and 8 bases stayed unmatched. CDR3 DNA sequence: TGCAGTGCGGTTACTAGCGGGGCTAACTACGAGCAGTACTTC. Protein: CSAVTSGANYEQYF.

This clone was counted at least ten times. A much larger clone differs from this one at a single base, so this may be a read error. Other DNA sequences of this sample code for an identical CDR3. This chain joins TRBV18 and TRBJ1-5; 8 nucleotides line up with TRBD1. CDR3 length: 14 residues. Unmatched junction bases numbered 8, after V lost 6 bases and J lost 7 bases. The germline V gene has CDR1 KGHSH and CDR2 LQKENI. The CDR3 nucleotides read TGTGCCAGCTCCCGGCAGGGGGCAGGGCAGCCCCAGCATTTT. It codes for CASSRQGAGQPQHF.

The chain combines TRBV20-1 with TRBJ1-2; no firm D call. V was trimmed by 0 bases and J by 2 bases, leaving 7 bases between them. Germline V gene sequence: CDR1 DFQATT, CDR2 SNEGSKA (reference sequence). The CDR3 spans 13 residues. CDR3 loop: CSAREPGNYGYTF. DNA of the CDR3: TGCAGTGCTAGAGAACCCGGGAACTATGGCTACACCTTC.